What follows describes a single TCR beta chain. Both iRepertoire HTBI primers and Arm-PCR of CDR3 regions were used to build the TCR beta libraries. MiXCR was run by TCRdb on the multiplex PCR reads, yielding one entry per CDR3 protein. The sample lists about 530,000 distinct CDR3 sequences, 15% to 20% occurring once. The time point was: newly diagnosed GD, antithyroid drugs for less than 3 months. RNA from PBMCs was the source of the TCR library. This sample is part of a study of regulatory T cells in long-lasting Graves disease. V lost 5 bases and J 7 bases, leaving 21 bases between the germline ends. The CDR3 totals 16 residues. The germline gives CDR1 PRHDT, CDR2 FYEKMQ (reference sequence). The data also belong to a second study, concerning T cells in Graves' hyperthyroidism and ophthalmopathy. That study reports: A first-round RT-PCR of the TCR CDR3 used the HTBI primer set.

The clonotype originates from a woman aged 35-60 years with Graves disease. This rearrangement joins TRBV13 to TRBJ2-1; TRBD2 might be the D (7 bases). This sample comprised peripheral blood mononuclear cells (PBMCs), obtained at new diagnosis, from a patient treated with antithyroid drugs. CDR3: CASSPEGGVPMNEQFF. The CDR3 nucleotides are TGTGCCAGCAGCCCAGAGGGGGGGGTCCCGATGAATGAGCAGTTCTTC.